This T cell receptor (beta chain) was found in a study of T cells in Graves' hyperthyroidism and ophthalmopathy. Template material for amplifying TCR beta CDR3 regions consisted of RNA transcripts. First-round RT-PCR with HTBI primers amplified the TCR CDR3 region. Via MiXCR, TCRdb re-called the multiplex PCR reads, giving one row per CDR3 protein. This table holds hundreds of thousands of distinct CDR3 sequences, approximately 13% found once. The CDR3 length is 14 residues. Trimming took 3 bases from V and 5 from J, leaving 11 bases between them. The germline V gene encodes CDR1 MDHEN and CDR2 SYDVKM. In regard to this clonotype: A much larger clone lies a single base off, so this may be a read error.

Sequences were obtained from blood. This sequence was found in a woman younger than 35 with Graves' hyperthyroidism. This chain joins TRBV28 and TRBJ1-5; no reliable D call. CDR3 protein: CASSLVAEHQPQHF. The CDR3 DNA is TGTGCCAGCAGTTTGGTGGCGGAACATCAGCCCCAGCATTTT.